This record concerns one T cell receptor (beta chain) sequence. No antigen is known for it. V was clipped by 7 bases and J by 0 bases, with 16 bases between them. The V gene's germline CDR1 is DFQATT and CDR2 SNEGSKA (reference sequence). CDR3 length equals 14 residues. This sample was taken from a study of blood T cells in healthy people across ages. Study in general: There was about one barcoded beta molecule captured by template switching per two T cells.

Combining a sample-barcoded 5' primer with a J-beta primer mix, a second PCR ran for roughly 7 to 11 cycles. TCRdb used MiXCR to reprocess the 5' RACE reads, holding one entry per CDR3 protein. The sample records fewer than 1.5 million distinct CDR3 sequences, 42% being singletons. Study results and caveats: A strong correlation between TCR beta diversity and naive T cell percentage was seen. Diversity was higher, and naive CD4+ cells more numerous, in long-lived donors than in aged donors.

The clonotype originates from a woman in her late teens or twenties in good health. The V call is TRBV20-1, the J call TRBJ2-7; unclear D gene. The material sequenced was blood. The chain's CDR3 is CSVSRFPASYEQYF. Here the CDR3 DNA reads TGCAGTGTTTCGCGGTTCCCTGCCTCCTACGAGCAGTACTTC.